This T cell receptor beta chain was sequenced in a study of technical replicates of blood from several donors. The method was immunoSEQ multiplex PCR; TCRdb's version includes in-frame clones alone and lacks a portion of them. The repertoire holds 10,000 to 12,000 clones, with approximately 94% as singletons. Between the trimmed V and J ends, which lost 2 bases and 0 bases, there was a span of 8 bases. The CDR3 is 14 amino acids. The rearrangement uses TRBV23-1 and TRBJ2-7; D possibly corresponds to TRBD1 (5 bases). TRBV23-1 is an ORF; its function is uncertain. The receptor's source is a human donor in good health. Material for sequencing was PBMCs. CDR3 nucleotides: TGCGCCAGCAGTCAACAGGGAAGCTCCTACGAGCAGTACTTC. Translating it yields CASSQQGSSYEQYF.